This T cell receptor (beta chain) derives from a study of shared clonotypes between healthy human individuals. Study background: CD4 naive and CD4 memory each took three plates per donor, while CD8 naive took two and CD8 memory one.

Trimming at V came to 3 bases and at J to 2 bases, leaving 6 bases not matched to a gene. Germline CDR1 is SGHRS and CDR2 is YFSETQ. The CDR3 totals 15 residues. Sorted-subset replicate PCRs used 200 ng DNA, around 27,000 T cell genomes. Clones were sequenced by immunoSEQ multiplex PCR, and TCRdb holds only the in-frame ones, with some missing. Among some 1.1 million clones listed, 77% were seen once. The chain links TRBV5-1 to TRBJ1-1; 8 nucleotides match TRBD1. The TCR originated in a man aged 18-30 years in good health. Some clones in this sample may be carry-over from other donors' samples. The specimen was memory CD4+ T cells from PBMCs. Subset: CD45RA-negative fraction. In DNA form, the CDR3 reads TGCGCCAGCAGCTACGGACAGGGTCGTAACACTGAAGCTTTCTTT. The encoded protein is CASSYGQGRNTEAFF.